The 27 T cell receptor beta chains reported below all come from one sample, sequenced in a study of T-cell reconstitution after alpha-beta-depleted transplantation in children. Preparation of the TCRbeta library was carried out with unique molecular identifiers. TCRdb re-derived calls from the PCR reads in MiXCR, one entry per CDR3 protein. The sample consists of a few hundred thousand distinct CDR3 sequences, roughly 13% of them appearing once. The source material was PBMCs, sampled from the stem cell graft. The source of these receptors is a human donor who donated a stem cell graft to a child with Fanconi anemia.

The chain has TRBV7-2 and TRBJ2-5; D is ambiguous. V gave up 3 bases and J gave up 5 bases, with 7 bases separating them. This CDR3 has 12 amino acids. The germline V gene has CDR1 SGHTA and CDR2 FQGNSA. The CDR3 region has the DNA TGTGCCAGCAGCTTGGGTATGGAGACCCAGTACTTC. Protein product: CASSLGMETQYF.

This clonotype was detected many times. The V gene is TRBV30, the J gene TRBJ2-4; D perhaps matches TRBD2 (6 bases). Germline V CDR1 and CDR2: GTSNPN, SVGIG (reference sequence). V was clipped by 0 bases and J by 4 bases, with 13 bases between them. CDR3 length: 15 amino acids. For the CDR3, the DNA is TGTGCCTGGAGTGTGGGGCGGGGCCCTAAAAACATTCAGTACTTC. It codes for CAWSVGRGPKNIQYF.

This clonotype was recorded at least ten times. The chain recombines TRBV4-2 with TRBJ2-7; TRBD2 agrees at 7 bases. CDR3 length: 15 residues. V lost 1 base and J lost 4; bases outside the gene matches: 7. From germline, CDR1 is LGHNA and CDR2 YNFKEQ. CDR3 region: CASSQGHGGGYEQYF. As DNA, the CDR3 is TGTGCCAGCAGCCAAGGTCACGGCGGGGGTTACGAGCAGTACTTC.

The CDR3 sequence is CASSHVSADTQYF. In DNA form, the CDR3 reads TGTGCCAGCAGCCATGTGAGCGCAGATACGCAGTATTTT. V and J are TRBV3-1 and TRBJ2-3, with no clear D. This CDR3 has 13 residues. CDR1 and CDR2 (germline): LGHDT, YNNKEL (reference sequence). Trimming shortened V by 3 bases and J by 4 bases, and 8 bases separated the two germline ends.

The chain employs TRBV10-3 and TRBJ1-4, with 10 positions matching TRBD1. Trimming cost V 2 bases and J 10 bases; bases outside gene matches: 4. Germline V gene lookup returns CDR1 ENHRY and CDR2 SYGVKD. The CDR3 extends over 14 amino acids. This CDR3 reads CAISEGTGAGKLFF. The CDR3 DNA follows: TGTGCCATCAGTGAGGGGACAGGGGCTGGAAAACTGTTTTTT.

This clonotype has only a few counts. The CDR3 DNA is TGTGCCAGCAGTTTACAAAGGGGGAACACTGAAGCTTTCTTT. Translated, it gives CASSLQRGNTEAFF. This rearrangement joins TRBV12-3 or TRBV12-4 to TRBJ1-1, with D maybe TRBD1 (5 bases). V was shortened by 2 bases and J by 1 base, with 8 bases between the two germline ends. This CDR3 has 14 amino acids.

This clonotype has a count of ten or more. V is TRBV10-3 and J is TRBJ2-2; TRBD1 is a possible D gene (5 bases). Trimming pared 7 bases from V and 1 base from J, leaving 10 bases between. The CDR3 has 14 amino acids. CDR1 is ENHRY, CDR2 SYGVKD, per germline. CDR3 DNA: TGTGCCATCAAGCAGACAGAGAACACCGGGGAGCTGTTTTTT. Encoded protein: CAIKQTENTGELFF.

This clonotype appeared a few times. This chain joins TRBV29-1 and TRBJ1-1; D perhaps matches TRBD1 (6 bases). Germline-derived CDR1 and CDR2 are SQVTM and ANQGSEA. The CDR3 totals 13 residues. V lost 6 bases and J 5 bases, leaving 16 bases between the germline ends. DNA for the CDR3: TGCAGCGTAGAGGGGGTGGGGATAACTGAAGCTTTCTTT. As protein: CSVEGVGITEAFF.

This clonotype has a count of ten or more. The CDR3 sequence is CASSQERMGTGGEAFF. CDR3 nucleotides: TGCGCCAGCAGCCAAGAAAGGATGGGGACAGGGGGGGAAGCTTTCTTT. The rearrangement uses TRBV4-3 and TRBJ1-1; 11 bases line up with TRBD1. In germline, CDR1 is LGHNA, CDR2 YSLEER. With V trimmed by 0 bases and J by 8 bases, 8 bases remained unmatched. CDR3 length: 16 residues.

This rearrangement joins TRBV24-1 to TRBJ2-2; TRBD2 matches 10 bases. V trimming: 4 bases; J trimming: 7 bases; junction bases outside the gene matches: 14. Germline V gives CDR1 KGHDR, CDR2 SFDVKD. The CDR3 has 18 residues. The CDR3 coding sequence is TGTGCCACCAGTGACAACCACCAAGGGACTAGCGACATCGGGGAGCTGTTTTTT. It encodes CATSDNHQGTSDIGELFF.

This clonotype turned up a few times. The chain joins TRBV14 to TRBJ2-7, with 8 positions matching TRBD2. This CDR3 comprises 15 residues. Losses at the gene ends were 4 bases for V and 6 bases for J; bases not matched to a gene: 11. Germline CDR1 and CDR2: SGHDN and FVKESK. The CDR3 is CASSLGGTRGGEQYV. CDR3 in DNA: TGTGCCAGCAGCCTTGGCGGGACCCGGGGGGGCGAGCAGTACGTC.

This clonotype was counted between two and nine times. This chain links TRBV10-2 with TRBJ2-1; D is perhaps TRBD2 (5 bases). Trimming stripped 6 bases from V and 7 bases from J, with 13 bases between. Germline-derived CDR1 and CDR2 are WSHSY and SAAADI. The CDR3 consists of 13 residues. The CDR3 region is CASRESRGNEQFF. CDR3 sequence (DNA): TGCGCCAGCAGGGAGAGCCGGGGAAATGAGCAGTTCTTC.

This clonotype showed up just a few times. V is TRBV20-1 and J is TRBJ2-6; D tentatively fits TRBD1 or TRBD2 (6 bases each). This CDR3 has 19 amino acids. Germline V gives CDR1 DFQATT, CDR2 SNEGSKA (reference sequence). V lost 0 bases to trimming and J lost 2 bases, with 20 bases between them. The CDR3 protein is CSARDVSRGGLAGANVLTF. CDR3 coding DNA: TGCAGTGCTAGAGATGTCTCACGAGGGGGACTTGCTGGGGCCAACGTCCTGACTTTC.

Ten or more counts support this clonotype. This chain links TRBV14 with TRBJ2-3, with a weak D call TRBD2 (5 bases). The CDR3 contains 17 residues. V was cut by 4 bases and J by 0 bases, with 17 bases left in between. Germline CDR1 and CDR2: SGHDN and FVKESK. The CDR3 is CASSPFTGSGSTDTQYF. The CDR3 bases are TGTGCCAGCAGCCCTTTTACGGGGTCGGGAAGCACAGATACGCAGTATTTT.

The chain carries TRBV12-3 or TRBV12-4 and TRBJ2-1; the D gene could be TRBD1 or TRBD2 (7 bases each). Trimming removed 7 bases at V and 8 bases at J, with 24 bases between. The CDR3 is 16 residues long. The CDR3 nucleotides are TGTGCCAGCATCGCGGAAGGGACTCAGGGGGGGTATGAGCAGTTCTTC. This encodes CASIAEGTQGGYEQFF.

This clonotype has more than one count but fewer than ten. The chain couples TRBV5-1 to TRBJ1-1; D remains unclear. CDR1 is SGHRS and CDR2 is YFSETQ in the germline V gene. The CDR3 runs 16 residues. V lost 0 bases and J 5 bases, leaving 17 bases between the germline ends. CDR3 in DNA: TGCGCCAGCAGCTTGGAAATAAAAAGGGCCGGAACTGAAGCTTTCTTT. This codes for CASSLEIKRAGTEAFF.

This clonotype has only a few counts. The rearrangement uses TRBV6-1 and TRBJ1-4; D uncertain. In germline, CDR1 is MNHNS, CDR2 SASEGT. The CDR3 is 16 residues long. V dropped 1 base and J dropped 5 bases, with 14 bases sitting between them. CDR3 sequence reads: CASSEGMEGPNEKLFF. The CDR3 nucleotides are TGTGCCAGCAGTGAAGGGATGGAAGGACCCAATGAAAAACTGTTTTTT.

At least ten counts were recorded for this clonotype. This rearrangement joins TRBV29-1 to TRBJ1-1; TRBD1 matches 7 bases. Per the germline V gene, CDR1 is SQVTM and CDR2 is ANQGSEA. The V segment lost 8 bases and the J segment 7 bases; nucleotides outside the gene matches: 7. The CDR3 contains 11 residues. The CDR3 here is CSIYYRGEAFF. The CDR3 DNA is TGCAGCATCTATTACAGGGGTGAAGCTTTCTTT. The full variable domain, with the rest looked up from reference TRBV29-1 and TRBJ1-1, is SAVISQKPSRDICQRGTSLTIQCQVDSQVTMMFWYRQQPGQSLTLIATANQGSEATYESGFVIDKFPISRPNLTFSTLTVSNMSPEDSSIYLCSIYYRGEAFFGQGTRLTVV.

The sample holds a few counts of this clonotype. The chain is built from TRBV6-2 or TRBV6-3 and TRBJ2-1; D ambiguous. Germline values: CDR1 MNHEY, CDR2 SVGEGT. The CDR3 is 15 residues long. V was clipped by 0 bases and J by 0 bases, with 6 bases between them. CDR3 protein: CASSYSRASYNEQFF. The CDR3 nucleotides read TGTGCCAGCAGTTACTCGAGAGCCTCCTACAATGAGCAGTTCTTC.

This clonotype was counted at least ten times. The rearrangement joins TRBV4-1 to TRBJ2-2; TRBD2 is a possible D gene (6 bases). CDR3 length: 16 amino acids. Germline V gene data show CDR1 as MGHRA and CDR2 as YSYEKL. Trimming left V 5 bases short and J 2 bases short, with 15 bases between. CDR3 sequence: CASSYSGGSNTGELFF. CDR3 sequence (DNA): TGCGCCAGCAGCTATAGCGGTGGGAGCAACACCGGGGAGCTGTTTTTT.

This rearrangement joins TRBV4-3 to TRBJ1-1; D is unclear. Germline V lookup: CDR1 LGHNA, CDR2 YSLEER. The V end lost 4 bases, the J end lost 5 bases, and 11 bases lay between the germline ends. The length of the CDR3 is 13 residues. CDR3 in DNA: TGCGCCAGCAGCCGGACCTTTGGGACTGAAGCTTTCTTT. This sequence encodes CASSRTFGTEAFF.

There are many counts of this clonotype. The V gene is TRBV24-1, the J gene TRBJ2-1; D unclear. CDR1 and CDR2 (germline): KGHDR, SFDVKD. The CDR3 has 11 amino acids. Trimming shortened V by 7 bases and J by 6 bases, and 6 bases separated the two germline ends. The CDR3 loop is CATSEFNEQFF. DNA for the CDR3: TGTGCCACCAGCGAATTCAATGAGCAGTTCTTC.

The rearrangement uses TRBV28 and TRBJ1-5, with 7 bases fitting TRBD1. J lost 2 bases, V lost 5 bases, and 6 bases had no gene match. Germline V gene sequence: CDR1 MDHEN, CDR2 SYDVKM. The CDR3 has 15 residues. The CDR3 DNA reads TGTGCCAGCAGTCGACAGGGTAGCGGCAATCAGCCCCAGCATTTT. Translation: CASSRQGSGNQPQHF.

Many counts were recorded for this clonotype. The CDR3 DNA sequence: TGCAGCGTTGAAGATACAGGGGAGGGGTATGGCTACACCTTC. Protein product: CSVEDTGEGYGYTF. The gene calls are TRBV29-1 and TRBJ1-2; 7 bases align to TRBD1. The CDR3 consists of 14 residues. Germline CDR1 SQVTM, CDR2 ANQGSEA. Trimming took 0 bases from V and 5 from J; bases not matched to a gene: 6. Looking up the rest from reference TRBV29-1 and TRBJ1-2 gives the full variable domain: SAVISQKPSRDICQRGTSLTIQCQVDSQVTMMFWYRQQPGQSLTLIATANQGSEATYESGFVIDKFPISRPNLTFSTLTVSNMSPEDSSIYLCSVEDTGEGYGYTFGSGTRLTVV.

In this sample, this clonotype turned up a few times. The CDR3 coding sequence is TGTGCCAGCAGTGTAGGGACAGGGAAGGGTCAGCCCCAGCATTTT. It yields the protein CASSVGTGKGQPQHF. The rearrangement links TRBV28 to TRBJ1-5; 9 nucleotides agree with TRBD1. Germline lookup yields CDR1 MDHEN and CDR2 SYDVKM. The CDR3 is 15 amino acids. With V trimmed by 5 bases and J by 6 bases, 8 bases remained unmatched.

In DNA form, the CDR3 reads TGTGCCAGCTCACCCCCTGAAGATAATCAGCCCCAGCATTTT. Its protein product is CASSPPEDNQPQHF. V gene TRBV18 combines with J gene TRBJ1-5; D remains unclear. Germline-derived CDR1 and CDR2 are KGHSH and LQKENI. Trimming left V 3 bases short and J 4 bases short, with 10 bases between. The CDR3 sequence is 14 residues long.

The chain couples TRBV11-2 to TRBJ2-1; the match to TRBD2 covers 7 bases. V lost 0 bases, J lost 12 bases, and 2 bases stayed unmatched. The CDR3 is 12 residues long. Germline V CDR1 and CDR2: SGHAT, FQNNGV. The CDR3 DNA sequence: TGTGCCAGCAGCTTAGATCGCGGGGGGCAGTTCTTC. Protein product: CASSLDRGGQFF.